Listed here are 23 T cell receptor beta chains from one sample, sequenced in a study of T cells in Graves' hyperthyroidism and ophthalmopathy. RNA transcripts gave rise to amplified TCR beta CDR3 regions. HTBI primers were used for first-round RT-PCR of the TCR CDR3. MiXCR was run by TCRdb on the multiplex PCR reads, yielding one entry per CDR3 protein. The sample lists about 300,000 distinct CDR3 sequences; 12% to 15% were seen once. The material sequenced was blood. These TCRs come from a woman aged 40-49 years with Graves' hyperthyroidism.

The table lists this clonotype with many counts. The CDR3 here is CAWSDQTGEVEFF. The DNA for the CDR3 is TGTGCCTGGAGTGACCAGACAGGGGAGGTTGAGTTCTTC. The V call is TRBV30, the J call TRBJ2-1; 8 nucleotides agree with TRBD1. J was trimmed by 14 bases and V by 1 base; bases with no gene match: 10. Germline CDR1 reads GTSNPN; CDR2 reads SVGIG (reference sequence). CDR3 length equals 13 residues.

This clonotype has ten or more counts. V usage is TRBV5-8 and J usage is TRBJ1-1; D may be TRBD1 (6 bases). V was shortened by 4 bases and J by 7 bases, with 20 bases between the two germline ends. Germline loops: CDR1 SGHTS, CDR2 YDEGEE. The CDR3 spans 15 residues. In DNA, the CDR3 is TGTGCCAGCAGCCGGGGGGGAGGGGGAAGAGATGAAGCTTTCTTT. It is translated as CASSRGGGGRDEAFF.

The gene calls are TRBV5-1 and TRBJ2-7; 7 bases line up with TRBD1. This CDR3 has 15 residues. Germline assignment: CDR1 SGHRS and CDR2 YFSETQ. Losses at the gene ends were 4 bases for V and 3 bases for J; bases not matched to a gene: 10. CDR3 amino acids: CASSALPGQNYEQYF. The DNA of the CDR3 is TGCGCCAGCAGCGCTCTCCCGGGACAGAACTACGAGCAGTACTTC.

This chain uses TRBV5-4 with TRBJ2-5, with D maybe TRBD2 (5 bases). V lost 4 bases, J lost 3 bases, and 13 bases lay in between. The CDR3 has 14 amino acids. The germline CDR1 and CDR2 sequences are SGHNT and YYREEE (reference sequence). The CDR3 loop reads CASSGRGREETQYF. The CDR3 DNA sequence: TGTGCCAGCAGCGGGAGAGGTCGGGAAGAGACCCAGTACTTC.

Ten or more counts support this clonotype. The chain is built from TRBV15 and TRBJ1-4; D unclear. Deletions cut 0 bases from V and 8 bases from J, with 13 bases between. The CDR3 has 15 residues. Germline CDR1 LNHNV, CDR2 YYDKDF (reference sequence). CDR3 protein: CATSRDQVRREKLFF. The CDR3 DNA sequence: TGTGCCACCAGCAGAGATCAAGTGAGAAGGGAAAAACTGTTTTTT.

V is TRBV11-2 and J is TRBJ2-1; 9 nucleotides align to TRBD2. Germline loops: CDR1 SGHAT, CDR2 FQNNGV. This CDR3 comprises 14 residues. V dropped 1 base and J dropped 9; count of bases not matched to a gene: 4. The CDR3 coding sequence is TGTGCCAGCAGCTTAGGGACTAGCGTGGGTGAGCAGTTCTTC. It codes for CASSLGTSVGEQFF.

V usage is TRBV15 and J usage is TRBJ1-1; D call uncertain. V gave up 1 base and J gave up 0 bases, with 6 bases separating them. The CDR3 loop spans 14 amino acids. Germline V gives CDR1 LNHNV, CDR2 YYDKDF (reference sequence). CDR3 DNA: TGTGCCACCAGCAGAGGAGCCATGAACACTGAAGCTTTCTTT. It yields the protein CATSRGAMNTEAFF.

This clonotype was seen repeatedly, ten times or more. This rearrangement joins TRBV6-1 to TRBJ2-7; D possibly corresponds to TRBD1 (6 bases). This CDR3 is built from 13 residues. The V end lost 5 bases, the J end lost 4 bases, and 12 bases lay between the germline ends. Per germline, CDR1 MNHNS and CDR2 SASEGT. CDR3 protein: CASSTRQAYEQYF. The DNA for the CDR3 is TGTGCCAGCAGTACCCGACAGGCTTACGAGCAGTACTTC.

This chain joins TRBV27 and TRBJ1-6; TRBD1 is a possible D gene (5 bases). V dropped 3 bases and J dropped 6 bases, with 9 bases sitting between them. Germline V gene sequence: CDR1 MNHEY, CDR2 SMNVEV (reference sequence). This CDR3 has 14 amino acids. This CDR3 is CASSFLQVNSPLHF. The CDR3, as DNA: TGTGCCAGCAGTTTTTTACAGGTTAATTCACCCCTCCACTTT.

This clonotype has ten or more counts. V usage is TRBV6-1 and J usage is TRBJ2-1; D is ambiguous. The CDR3 is made up of 15 amino acids. Trimming cost V 5 bases and J 5 bases, with 16 bases left between them. Germline V gene data show CDR1 as MNHNS and CDR2 as SASEGT. The CDR3 DNA follows: TGTGCCAGCAGTAGAGGCCCGCATGCTAACAATGAGCAGTTCTTC. Its protein is CASSRGPHANNEQFF.

The table lists this clonotype with many counts. The chain couples TRBV3-1 to TRBJ2-7; TRBD2 matches 7 bases. The ends lost 4 bases at V and 0 bases at J; junction bases unmatched: 3. Germline V gene data show CDR1 as LGHDT and CDR2 as YNNKEL (reference sequence). The length of the CDR3 is 14 residues. The CDR3 sequence: CASSLGTISYEQYF. The CDR3 region has the DNA TGTGCCAGCAGCCTAGGGACTATCTCCTACGAGCAGTACTTC.

This chain joins TRBV29-1 and TRBJ2-7; D may be TRBD2 (6 bases). The germline V and J ends were trimmed by 4 bases and 4 bases, with 11 bases remaining between them. The germline gives CDR1 SQVTM, CDR2 ANQGSEA. CDR3 size: 12 residues. DNA of the CDR3: TGCAGCGTTGGAAGGGACTTATACGAGCAGTACTTC. Amino acids: CSVGRDLYEQYF.

In this sample, this clonotype turned up many times. The chain employs TRBV24-1 and TRBJ1-5; a possible D gene is TRBD1 (5 bases). The CDR3 consists of 14 residues. V lost 6 bases and J 4 bases, leaving 12 bases between the germline ends. The germline V gene encodes CDR1 KGHDR and CDR2 SFDVKD. Written as DNA, the CDR3 is TGTGCCACCAGTCCCAGGGCAGCTAATCAGCCCCAGCATTTT. It yields the protein CATSPRAANQPQHF.

This clonotype was picked up many times. This chain connects TRBV20-1 to TRBJ2-1; D is perhaps TRBD1 or TRBD2 (6 bases each). Germline V gene data show CDR1 as DFQATT and CDR2 as SNEGSKA (reference sequence). V lost 3 bases and J 6 bases, leaving 9 bases between the germline ends. The length of the CDR3 is 12 residues. The CDR3 DNA reads as TGCAGTGCTAGTAGGGGGGCCAATGAGCAGTTCTTC. Its translation: CSASRGANEQFF.

The chain uses TRBV4-2 and TRBJ1-1, with a weak D call TRBD1 (5 bases). The V end lost 4 bases, the J end lost 0 bases, and 12 bases lay between the germline ends. Germline CDR1 and CDR2: LGHNA and YNFKEQ. There are 15 residues in the CDR3. CDR3 nucleotide sequence: TGTGCCAGCAGCCGGCGGGCAGGGTTGAACACTGAAGCTTTCTTT. This sequence encodes CASSRRAGLNTEAFF.

This clonotype was observed at least ten times. This rearrangement joins TRBV6-2 or TRBV6-3 to TRBJ2-7; 9 bases line up with TRBD2. The germline gives CDR1 MNHEY, CDR2 SVGEGT. CDR3 length equals 15 residues. V shed 2 bases and J 7 bases; nucleotides not matched to a gene: 9. The CDR3 protein is CASSYVAGGPEEQYF. CDR3 bases: TGTGCCAGCAGTTACGTGGCGGGAGGGCCTGAAGAGCAGTACTTC.

This clonotype was recorded at least ten times. The rearrangement joins TRBV7-9 to TRBJ2-5; TRBD1 might be the D (5 bases). CDR1 SEHNR and CDR2 FQNEAQ come from the germline V gene (reference sequence). The CDR3 loop spans 15 amino acids. V was shortened by 3 bases and J by 5 bases, with 16 bases between the two germline ends. The CDR3 nucleotides are TGTGCCAGCAGCTTCTCCAGGGTAGGAGTCGAGACCCAGTACTTC. Translation gives CASSFSRVGVETQYF.

The chain is built from TRBV24-1 and TRBJ2-6; the D is unclear. Germline CDR1 reads KGHDR; CDR2 reads SFDVKD. CDR3 length equals 18 residues. With 3 bases removed from V and 0 bases from J, the gap between germline ends came to 14 bases. The CDR3 DNA is TGTGCCACCAGTGATGCTTCTACGGCGGTCTCTGGGGCCAACGTCCTGACTTTC. It yields the protein CATSDASTAVSGANVLTF.

The chain uses TRBV19 and TRBJ1-2; D remains unclear. V was trimmed by 10 bases and J by 2 bases, leaving 20 bases between them. In germline, CDR1 is LNHDA, CDR2 SQIVND (reference sequence). The CDR3 is 15 amino acids. The CDR3 reads CATTQVGRGNYGYTF. In DNA, the CDR3 is TGTGCCACTACGCAGGTCGGACGGGGAAACTATGGCTACACCTTC.

CDR3 amino acids: CASSYPSSTGPNEKLFF. In DNA, the CDR3 is TGTGCCAGCAGTTACCCCTCGTCGACAGGGCCTAATGAAAAACTGTTTTTT. The rearrangement uses TRBV28 and TRBJ1-4, with 7 positions matching TRBD1. V was clipped by 4 bases and J by 3 bases; unmatched bases: 11. The CDR3 spans 17 residues. CDR1 and CDR2 (germline): MDHEN, SYDVKM.

This clonotype was picked up many times. V and J are TRBV12-3 or TRBV12-4 and TRBJ1-2; 8 nucleotides agree with TRBD1. The CDR3 runs 15 residues. Germline trimming cut 5 bases from V and 5 bases from J; bases unmatched to any gene: 10. The CDR3 sequence is CASSLTDRALYGYTF. DNA of the CDR3: TGTGCCAGCAGTCTAACGGACAGGGCCCTTTATGGCTACACCTTC.

The chain joins TRBV24-1 to TRBJ2-2; tentatively, D is TRBD2 (5 bases). The germline CDR1 and CDR2 sequences are KGHDR and SFDVKD. The CDR3 length is 15 residues. V gave up 7 bases and J gave up 2 bases, with 13 bases separating them. The CDR3 sequence: CATSPWSGNTGELFF. CDR3 sequence (DNA): TGTGCCACCAGCCCATGGAGCGGAAACACCGGGGAGCTGTTTTTT.

This clonotype has at least ten counts. The J gene is TRBJ1-1, the V gene TRBV27; D gene unclear. Trimming shortened V by 5 bases and J by 2 bases, and 6 bases separated the two germline ends. Germline V gives CDR1 MNHEY, CDR2 SMNVEV (reference sequence). The CDR3 length is 12 residues. CDR3: CASSHYNTEAFF. The CDR3 bases are TGTGCCAGCAGTCACTACAACACTGAAGCTTTCTTT.